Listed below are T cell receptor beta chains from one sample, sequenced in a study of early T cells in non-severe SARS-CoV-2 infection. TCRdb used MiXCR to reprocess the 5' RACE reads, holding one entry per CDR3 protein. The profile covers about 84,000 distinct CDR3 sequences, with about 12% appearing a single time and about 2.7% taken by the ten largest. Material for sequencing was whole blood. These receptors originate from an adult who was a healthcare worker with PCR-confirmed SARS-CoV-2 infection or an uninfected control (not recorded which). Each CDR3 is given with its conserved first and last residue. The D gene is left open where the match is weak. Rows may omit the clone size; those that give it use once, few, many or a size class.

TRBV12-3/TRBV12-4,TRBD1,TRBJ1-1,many,CASSLAGGGTEAFF,TGTGCCAGCAGTTTGGCAGGGGGCGGCACTGAAGCTTTCTTT
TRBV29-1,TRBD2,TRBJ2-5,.,CSVVVRGGSVETQYF,TGCAGCGTTGTTGTTCGCGGGGGGAGCGTAGAGACCCAGTACTTC
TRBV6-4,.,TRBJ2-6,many,CASSDSAGFSGANVLTF,TGTGCCAGCAGTGACTCGGCGGGGTTCTCTGGGGCCAACGTCCTGACTTTC
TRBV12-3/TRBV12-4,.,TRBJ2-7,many,CASSAVGLTFYEQYF,TGTGCCAGCAGCGCCGTGGGACTTACATTCTACGAGCAGTACTTC
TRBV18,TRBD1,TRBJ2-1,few,CASSPGQVAYNEQFF,TGTGCCAGCTCACCGGGACAGGTCGCCTACAATGAGCAGTTCTTC
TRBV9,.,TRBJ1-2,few,CASSVAAQGNGYTF,TGTGCCAGCAGCGTAGCTGCCCAGGGGAACGGCTACACCTTC
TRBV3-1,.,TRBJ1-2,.,CASTAGTSLSYGYTF,TGTGCCAGCACCGCCGGGACCTCGTTGAGCTATGGCTACACCTTC
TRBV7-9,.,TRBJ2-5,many,CASSPETMQETQYF,TGTGCCAGCAGCCCGGAAACTATGCAAGAGACCCAGTACTTC
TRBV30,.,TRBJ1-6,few,CAWRKDNSPLHF,TGTGCCTGGAGGAAGGATAATTCACCCCTCCACTTT
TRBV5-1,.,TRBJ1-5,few,CASSPGAGYQPQHF,TGCGCCAGCAGCCCTGGAGCAGGGTATCAGCCCCAGCATTTT
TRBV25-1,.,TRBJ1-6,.,CASSVYNSPLHF,TGTGCCAGCTCCGTTTATAATTCACCCCTCCACTTT
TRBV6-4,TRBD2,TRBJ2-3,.,CASSVLAGATSDTQYF,TGTGCCAGCAGTGTTCTAGCGGGGGCAACATCCGATACGCAGTATTTT
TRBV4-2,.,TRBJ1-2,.,CASSQDPVESYGYTF,TGTGCCAGCAGCCAAGATCCCGTCGAGAGCTATGGCTACACCTTC
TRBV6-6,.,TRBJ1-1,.,CASTIGVGVTMAFF,TGTGCCAGCACCATAGGGGTGGGGGTCACAATGGCTTTCTTT
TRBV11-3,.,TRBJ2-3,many,CASSLRPRGYTDTQYF,TGTGCCAGCAGCTTAAGGCCGCGGGGTTACACAGATACGCAGTATTTT
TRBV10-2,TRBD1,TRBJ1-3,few,CASSRAEGAISSGNTIYF,TGCGCCAGCAGCCGAGCGGAGGGGGCTATAAGCTCTGGAAACACCATATATTTT
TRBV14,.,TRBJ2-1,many,CASSQDPWRDEFF,TGTGCCAGCAGCCAAGACCCATGGCGGGATGAATTCTTC
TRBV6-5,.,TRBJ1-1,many,CASSYSGSSFF,TGTGCCAGCAGTTACTCAGGGAGTTCTTTCTTT
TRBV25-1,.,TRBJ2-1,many,CASSDPYNEQFF,TGTGCCAGCAGTGACCCCTACAATGAGCAGTTCTTC
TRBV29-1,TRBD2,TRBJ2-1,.,CSVVGTSYYNEQFF,TGCAGCGTTGTAGGGACTAGCTATTACAATGAGCAGTTCTTC
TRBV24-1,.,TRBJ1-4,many,CATSDPGTAPNEKLFF,TGTGCCACCAGTGATCCCGGGACGGCTCCTAATGAAAAACTGTTTTTT
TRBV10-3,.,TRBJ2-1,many,CAISDPAAYNEQFF,TGTGCCATCAGTGACCCCGCGGCATACAATGAGCAGTTCTTC
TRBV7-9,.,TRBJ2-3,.,CASSSRAPGNTQYF,TGTGCCAGCAGCTCCAGGGCCCCAGGAAATACGCAGTATTTT
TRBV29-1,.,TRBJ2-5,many,CSAQGLRVGETQYF,TGCAGCGCCCAGGGACTTAGAGTAGGAGAGACCCAGTACTTC
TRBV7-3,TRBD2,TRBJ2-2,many,CASSLVAGGGTGELFF,TGTGCCAGCAGCTTAGTAGCGGGAGGAGGGACCGGGGAGCTGTTTTTT
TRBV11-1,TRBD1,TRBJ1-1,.,CASSSQGADTEAFF,TGTGCCAGCAGCTCGCAGGGGGCGGACACTGAAGCTTTCTTT
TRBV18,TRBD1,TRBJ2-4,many,CASLKLGTGEGRIAKNIQYF,TGTGCCAGCTTGAAACTCGGGACAGGGGAAGGTCGGATAGCCAAAAACATTCAGTACTTC
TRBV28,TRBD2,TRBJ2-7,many,CASSLLAAGPYEQYF,TGTGCCAGCAGTTTACTAGCGGCGGGTCCCTACGAGCAGTACTTC
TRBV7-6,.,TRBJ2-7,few,CASSPGPNIPYEQYF,TGTGCCAGCAGCCCCGGACCCAACATCCCCTACGAGCAGTACTTC
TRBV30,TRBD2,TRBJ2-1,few,CARSVGGGAYEQFF,TGTGCCCGGAGTGTGGGCGGGGGGGCCTATGAGCAGTTCTTC
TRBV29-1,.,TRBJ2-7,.,CSVDGGPSYEQYF,TGCAGCGTTGATGGGGGACCCTCCTACGAGCAGTACTTC
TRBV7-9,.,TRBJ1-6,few,CASSLASGGNSPLHF,TGTGCCAGCAGCTTAGCGTCCGGCGGAAATTCACCCCTCCACTTT
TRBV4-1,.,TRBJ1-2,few,CASSLLLGGEGGYTF,TGCGCCAGCAGCCTCCTCCTGGGGGGGGAAGGAGGCTACACCTTC
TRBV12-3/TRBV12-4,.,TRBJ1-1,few,CASSLGENTEAFF,TGTGCCAGCAGTTTAGGAGAGAACACTGAAGCTTTCTTT
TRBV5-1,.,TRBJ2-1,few,CASSFDSPRSNEQFF,TGCGCCAGCAGCTTCGATTCGCCCCGGAGTAATGAGCAGTTCTTC
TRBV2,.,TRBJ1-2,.,CASSADRDNYGYTF,TGTGCCAGCAGCGCGGATCGGGATAACTATGGCTACACCTTC
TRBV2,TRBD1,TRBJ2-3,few,CASSRDRSTDTQYF,TGTGCCAGCAGCCGGGACAGATCTACAGATACGCAGTATTTT
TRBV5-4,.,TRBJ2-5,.,CASSLGRETQYF,TGTGCCAGCAGCCTTGGGAGAGAGACCCAGTACTTC
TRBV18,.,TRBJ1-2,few,CASSPPNDGYTF,TGTGCCAGCTCACCACCGAATGACGGCTACACCTTC
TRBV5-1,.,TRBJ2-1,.,CASSLGSGGSYNEQFF,TGCGCCAGCAGCTTGGGAAGCGGAGGCTCCTACAATGAGCAGTTCTTC
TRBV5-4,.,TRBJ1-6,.,CASSLARGWNSPLHF,TGTGCCAGCAGCTTGGCCAGGGGTTGGAATTCACCCCTCCACTTT
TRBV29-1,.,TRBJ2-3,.,CSVPREGRIVADTQYF,TGCAGCGTTCCCCGAGAGGGAAGAATTGTAGCAGATACGCAGTATTTT
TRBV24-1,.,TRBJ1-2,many,CATSDLDSDYGYTF,TGTGCCACCAGTGACCTCGACAGCGACTATGGCTACACCTTC
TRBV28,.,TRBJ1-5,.,CASSLSGSNQPQHF,TGTGCCAGCAGTTTATCCGGTAGCAATCAGCCCCAGCATTTT
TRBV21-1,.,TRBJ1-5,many,CASSKARPNQPQHF,TGTGCCAGCAGCAAGGCACGGCCCAATCAGCCCCAGCATTTT
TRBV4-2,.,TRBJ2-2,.,CVNSQVSSSGPGTGELFF,TGTGTCAACAGCCAAGTCTCCTCGTCAGGGCCCGGCACCGGGGAGCTGTTTTTT
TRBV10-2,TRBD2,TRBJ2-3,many,CASNIAGGRGTQYF,TGCGCCAGCAACATAGCGGGGGGGCGGGGTACGCAGTATTTT
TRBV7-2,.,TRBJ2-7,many,CASSLVGRAEQYF,TGTGCCAGCAGCTTAGTCGGCCGCGCCGAGCAGTACTTC
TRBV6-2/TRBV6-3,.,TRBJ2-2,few,CASSYLGNANTGELFF,TGTGCCAGCAGCTACCTCGGTAATGCGAACACCGGGGAGCTGTTTTTT
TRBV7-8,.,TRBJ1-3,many,CASSLSGARSENTIYF,TGTGCCAGCAGCTTGTCGGGGGCCCGCTCTGAAAACACCATATATTTT
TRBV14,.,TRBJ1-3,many,CASSLDNSENTIYF,TGTGCCAGCAGCCTGGACAACTCTGAAAACACCATATATTTT
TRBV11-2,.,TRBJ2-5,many,CASSPMAETQYF,TGTGCCAGCAGCCCCATGGCGGAGACCCAGTACTTC
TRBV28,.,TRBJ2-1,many,CASSPRPDSYNEQFF,TGTGCCAGCAGTCCCCGGCCGGACAGCTACAATGAGCAGTTCTTC